These 30 T cell receptor beta chains originate from one sample sequenced in a study of tumor and adjacent non-tumor tissue in lung cancer. Three rounds of nested PCR, following a modified ARM-PCR protocol, produced the TCRbeta library. TCRdb re-called the multiplex PCR reads through MiXCR, storing one row per CDR3 protein. The data contain under 150,000 distinct CDR3 sequences, around two thirds of them seen just once; the ten biggest clones take up around a sixth. RNA was extracted from bulk tissue without any cell sorting. The sequencing input was lung tumor tissue. The receptors were sampled from a man in his fifties or sixties with small cell lung cancer.

This chain joins TRBV30 and TRBJ1-3; D ambiguous. Germline V CDR1 and CDR2: GTSNPN, SVGIG (reference sequence). The CDR3 sequence is 12 residues long. Trimming shortened V by 5 bases and J by 0 bases, and 5 bases separated the two germline ends. CDR3 in DNA: TGTGCCTGGTCTACCTCTGGAAACACCATATATTTT. This sequence encodes CAWSTSGNTIYF.

A word on this clonotype: The junction departs from the called germline gene at one end, perhaps through a read error. As DNA, the CDR3 is TGCAGCGTTGTCGGGGGCTCGATCACTGTAGCTTTCTTT. Amino acids: CSVVGGSITVAFF. The chain has TRBV29-1 and TRBJ1-1; weak D call: TRBD1 (6 bases). Germline CDR1 and CDR2: SQVTM and ANQGSEA. The CDR3 totals 13 residues.

Regarding this clonotype: This CDR3 is missing its conserved last phenylalanine or tryptophan, likely due to a read error. The rearrangement uses TRBV11-2 and TRBJ2-5, with D perhaps TRBD1 (5 bases). V was trimmed by 8 bases and J by 4 bases, leaving 14 bases between them. Germline-derived CDR1 and CDR2 are SGHAT and FQNNGV. CDR3 size: 13 residues. The chain's CDR3 is CASGWGLGETQYI. The CDR3, as DNA: TGTGCCAGCGGTTGGGGCCTGGGAGAGACCCAGTACATC.

The chain has TRBV20-1 and TRBJ2-5; a weak D match, TRBD1 (5 bases). V lost 3 bases to trimming and J lost 7 bases, with 9 bases between them. The CDR3 runs to 11 residues. Germline CDR1 DFQATT, CDR2 SNEGSKA (reference sequence). CDR3 bases: TGCAGTGCTAGGGTTAGGGGGACCCAGTACTTC. Translating it yields CSARVRGTQYF.

The CDR3 spells CASSFRPGTDGYTF. The CDR3 DNA is TGCGCCAGCAGCTTTCGTCCCGGGACAGATGGCTACACCTTC. The chain links TRBV5-1 to TRBJ1-2; 7 bases match TRBD1. The ends lost 2 bases at V and 6 bases at J; junction bases unmatched: 7. The CDR3 runs 14 residues. Germline V gene data show CDR1 as SGHRS and CDR2 as YFSETQ. Full variable domain (remainder filled in from reference TRBV5-1 and TRBJ1-2): KAGVTQTPRYLIKTRGQQVTLSCSPISGHRSVSWYQQTPGQGLQFLFEYFSETQRNKGNFPGRFSGRQFSNSRSEMNVSTLELGDSALYLCASSFRPGTDGYTFGSGTRLTVV.

CDR3 DNA sequence: TGTGTCAACAGCTTAGTGGGGGCCCAAGAGACCCAGTACTTC. Protein: CVNSLVGAQETQYF. V usage is TRBV5-4 and J usage is TRBJ2-5; perhaps TRBD1 as D (6 bases). There are 14 residues in the CDR3. Per germline, CDR1 SGHNT and CDR2 YYREEE (reference sequence). Full variable domain (rest looked up from reference TRBV5-4 and TRBJ2-5): ETGVTQSPTHLIKTRGQQVTLRCSSQSGHNTVSWYQQALGQGPQFIFQYYREEENGRGNFPPRFSGLQFPNYSSELNVNALELDDSALYLCVNSLVGAQETQYFGPGTRLLVL.

J is TRBJ2-1 and V is TRBV15; D perhaps matches TRBD2 (5 bases). The CDR3 loop spans 16 amino acids. Germline V lookup: CDR1 LNHNV, CDR2 YYDKDF (reference sequence). V was cut by 1 base and J by 4 bases, with 14 bases left in between. The CDR3 bases are TGTGCCACCAGCAGAGGAGTCCAGCGGTATTACAATGAGCAGTTCTTC. This encodes CATSRGVQRYYNEQFF.

This chain links TRBV29-1 with TRBJ2-7, with D possibly being TRBD2 (6 bases). Trimming removed 4 bases from V and 2 bases from J, with 18 bases in between. This CDR3 has 15 residues. Germline lookup yields CDR1 SQVTM and CDR2 ANQGSEA. The CDR3: CSVGSGGIHPYEQYF. As DNA, the CDR3 is TGCAGCGTTGGGTCCGGGGGAATTCACCCCTACGAGCAGTACTTC.

A note on this clonotype: A read error may produce the germline difference seen at one junction end. The chain is built from TRBV12-3 or TRBV12-4 and TRBJ2-1; D could derive from TRBD1 or TRBD2 (5 bases each). The CDR3 totals 15 residues. The CDR3 DNA reads TGTGCCAGCAGTCAGACTAACGGGACCTATAATGAGCAGTTCTTC. Translation gives CASSQTNGTYNEQFF.

This clonotype has a handful of counts. This sequence joins TRBV2 and TRBJ2-5, with D possibly being TRBD2 (5 bases). Deletions cut 8 bases from V and 10 bases from J, with 14 bases between. The CDR3 runs 11 residues. CDR1 and CDR2 (germline): SNHLY, FYNNEI. The chain's CDR3 is CASEPRDFQYF. Written as DNA, the CDR3 is TGTGCCAGCGAACCGAGGGATTTCCAGTACTTC.

This clonotype was counted a few times. The chain is built from TRBV12-3 or TRBV12-4 and TRBJ1-1, with D unclear. This CDR3 has 13 amino acids. V was cut by 7 bases and J by 1 base, with 10 bases left in between. CDR3 sequence: CASKPTENTEAFF. Here the CDR3 DNA reads TGTGCCAGCAAACCTACAGAGAACACTGAAGCTTTCTTT.

A note on this clonotype: The CDR3 does not end in the conserved phenylalanine or tryptophan, so this is likely a read error. This rearrangement joins TRBV6-5 to TRBJ1-3; no firm D call. The V gene's germline CDR1 is MNHEY and CDR2 SVGAGI. The CDR3 length is 14 residues. CDR3 loop: CASGPGYSVNTIYL. The CDR3 DNA reads as TGTGCCAGCGGTCCAGGTTACTCTGTAAACACCATATATCTT.

As concerns this clonotype: An end of the junction does not agree with germline; a read error may underlie this. The rearrangement links TRBV5-6 to TRBJ2-3; no clear D gene. Germline CDR1 and CDR2: SGHDT and YYEEEE. The CDR3 covers 13 residues. This CDR3 reads CASSLDGSDAQYF. The DNA for the CDR3 is TGTGCCAGCAGCTTGGACGGCTCAGATGCGCAATATTTT.

This clonotype was recorded a few times. This chain joins TRBV4-2 and TRBJ2-3; 7 nucleotides match TRBD2. This CDR3 is built from 16 residues. V trimming: 4 bases; J trimming: 6 bases; junction bases outside the gene matches: 13. Per the germline V gene, CDR1 is LGHNA and CDR2 is YNFKEQ. The CDR3 sequence: CASSPRETSFADTQYF. In nucleotides, the CDR3 is TGTGCCAGCAGCCCGCGGGAGACTTCTTTTGCGGATACGCAGTATTTT.

Concerning this clonotype itself: The junction and the germline gene differ at one end; a read error may be behind it. The V gene is TRBV5-4, the J gene TRBJ2-2; 7 bases match TRBD2. The length of the CDR3 is 15 residues. From germline, CDR1 is SGHNT and CDR2 YYREEE (reference sequence). The CDR3 DNA is TGTGCCAGCAGCTCCCGGGACTATAGTCTCGGGGAGTTGTTTTTT. Translation: CASSSRDYSLGELFF. Full variable domain (outside the CDR3, taken from reference TRBV5-4 and TRBJ2-2): ETGVTQSPTHLIKTRGQQVTLRCSSQSGHNTVSWYQQALGQGPQFIFQYYREEENGRGNFPPRFSGLQFPNYSSELNVNALELDDSALYLCASSSRDYSLGELFFGEGSRLTVL.

This clonotype was seen once. This chain links TRBV5-1 with TRBJ2-5, with TRBD2 identical over 12 bases. The germline V gene encodes CDR1 SGHRS and CDR2 YFSETQ. J gave up 4 bases and V 3 bases, and 1 base lay outside the gene matches. This CDR3 is built from 14 residues. CDR3 sequence: CASSWTSGIETQYF. As DNA, the CDR3 is TGCGCCAGCAGCTGGACTAGCGGGATAGAGACCCAGTACTTC. Full variable domain (missing parts from reference TRBV5-1 and TRBJ2-5): KAGVTQTPRYLIKTRGQQVTLSCSPISGHRSVSWYQQTPGQGLQFLFEYFSETQRNKGNFPGRFSGRQFSNSRSEMNVSTLELGDSALYLCASSWTSGIETQYFGPGTRLLVL.

The chain employs TRBV6-5 and TRBJ1-5; perhaps TRBD1 as D (5 bases). CDR1 is MNHEY and CDR2 is SVGAGI in the germline V gene. The CDR3 has 16 residues. V was trimmed by 0 bases and J by 2 bases, leaving 11 bases between them. The CDR3 loop reads CASSYSQGEGNQPQHF. As DNA, the CDR3 is TGTGCCAGCAGTTACTCCCAGGGTGAGGGCAATCAGCCCCAGCATTTT.

Details on this clonotype: One junction end disagrees with the germline gene, perhaps due to a read error. The rearrangement joins TRBV12-5 to TRBJ2-1; 8 nucleotides match TRBD2. The CDR3 is made up of 15 amino acids. CDR1 and CDR2 (germline): LGHNT, FRNRAP. CDR3: CANGSGTSIRNEQFF. CDR3 coding DNA: TGTGCTAATGGTTCGGGGACTAGTATAAGGAATGAGCAGTTCTTC.

With regard to this clonotype: The CDR3 does not close with the conserved phenylalanine or tryptophan, likely indicating a read error. This chain connects TRBV5-5 to TRBJ1-1, with no clear D. CDR1 SGHKS and CDR2 YYEKEE come from the germline V gene (reference sequence). The CDR3 extends over 12 amino acids. The DNA for the CDR3 is TGTGCCAACAGCTTGGGTGTAACTGAAGCTTTCATT. The encoded protein is CANSLGVTEAFI.

V gene TRBV28 combines with J gene TRBJ2-1, with 7 positions matching TRBD1. CDR1 is MDHEN and CDR2 is SYDVKM in the germline V gene. The trim removed 5 bases at V and 7 bases at J, leaving 14 bases unmatched. This CDR3 is 16 amino acids long. This CDR3 is CASSRTDRHIYNEQFF. The CDR3, as DNA: TGTGCCAGCAGTCGGACGGACAGGCATATCTATAATGAGCAGTTCTTC. The whole variable domain, remainder taken from reference TRBV28 and TRBJ2-1, is DVKVTQSSRYLVKRTGEKVFLECVQDMDHENMFWYRQDPGLGLRLIYFSYDVKMKEKGDIPEGYSVSREKKERFSLILESASTNQTSMYLCASSRTDRHIYNEQFFGPGTRLTVL.

A remark on this clonotype: Possible read error: a much larger clone is one base away. The J gene is TRBJ1-2, the V gene TRBV20-1; TRBD1 is a possible D gene (5 bases). The germline V gene has CDR1 DFQATT and CDR2 SNEGSKA (reference sequence). CDR3 length: 15 amino acids. The CDR3: CSTRTPREGNYGYTF. The CDR3 DNA sequence: TGCAGTACTAGAACCCCGAGGGAGGGGAACTATGGCTACACCTTC.

This sequence joins TRBV6-1 and TRBJ2-2; 10 bases map to TRBD1. The CDR3 is 15 residues long. Trimming took 7 bases from V and 4 from J; bases not matched to a gene: 6. From germline, CDR1 is MNHNS and CDR2 SASEGT. CDR3 residues: CASKGTGEATGELFF. In nucleotides, the CDR3 is TGTGCCAGCAAGGGGACAGGGGAGGCCACCGGGGAGCTGTTTTTT.

About this clonotype: A much larger clone differs by one base, so this may be a read error. The chain has TRBV20-1 and TRBJ2-3, with D possibly being TRBD2 (6 bases). The CDR3 covers 15 residues. CDR1 is DFQATT, CDR2 SNEGSKA, per germline (reference sequence). CDR3 coding DNA: TGCAGTGCTATCACCCACTCCGGGAGCACATATACGCAGTATTTT. Protein: CSAITHSGSTYTQYF.

The chain links TRBV5-5 to TRBJ2-5, with unresolved D. The germline V gene encodes CDR1 SGHKS and CDR2 YYEKEE (reference sequence). V was shortened by 6 bases and J by 5 bases, with 8 bases between the two germline ends. The CDR3 spans 11 residues. The CDR3 loop reads CASKRSETQYF. In nucleotides, the CDR3 is TGTGCCAGCAAAAGATCTGAGACCCAGTACTTC.

This sequence joins TRBV4-2 and TRBJ1-2, with D unclear. The V gene's germline CDR1 is LGHNA and CDR2 YNFKEQ. This CDR3 contains 15 residues. CDR3 amino acids: CTSSQERHTNYGYTF. DNA of the CDR3: TGTACGAGCAGCCAAGAACGGCATACTAACTATGGCTACACCTTC.

In the case of this clonotype: This may be a read error: a much more frequent sequence differs by one nucleotide. The chain combines TRBV4-2 with TRBJ1-3; TRBD1 matches 7 bases. The CDR3 has 18 residues. Per the germline V gene, CDR1 is LGHNA and CDR2 is YNFKEQ. The CDR3 reads CANSVTGLELSSGNTIYF. CDR3 nucleotide sequence: TGTGCCAACAGCGTGACAGGGCTCGAACTATCCTCTGGAAACACCATATATTTT.

The chain uses TRBV20-1 and TRBJ2-7; 9 positions agree with TRBD2. The germline V gene has CDR1 DFQATT and CDR2 SNEGSKA (reference sequence). This CDR3 is 12 amino acids long. The V gene end was trimmed by 6 bases and the J gene end by 9 bases; junction bases not matched to a gene: 9. The CDR3 loop reads CSANGGRDVQYV. The CDR3 DNA reads as TGCAGTGCCAACGGCGGGAGGGATGTGCAGTACGTC.

The V call is TRBV6-2 or TRBV6-3, the J call TRBJ2-7; D might be TRBD1 (6 bases). The V end lost 9 bases, the J end lost 2 bases, and 14 bases lay between the germline ends. CDR3 length equals 13 residues. CDR1 MNHEY and CDR2 SVGEGT come from the germline V gene. CDR3 DNA sequence: TGTGCCAGTAGGGGGAGCGGAACCTACGAGCAGTACTTC. It codes for CASRGSGTYEQYF.

The CDR3 region is CSAHVGATGIGGGEQFF. CDR3 DNA: TGCAGTGCCCATGTAGGCGCTACCGGTATCGGGGGGGGTGAGCAGTTCTTC. The chain joins TRBV20-1 to TRBJ2-1, with 8 bases matching TRBD2. The CDR3 runs 17 residues. Trimming took 6 bases from V and 9 from J; bases not matched to a gene: 22. Germline CDR1 reads DFQATT; CDR2 reads SNEGSKA (reference sequence).

This chain joins TRBV29-1 and TRBJ2-1; 7 positions agree with TRBD1. Germline loops: CDR1 SQVTM, CDR2 ANQGSEA. J lost 8 bases, V lost 6 bases, and 7 bases had no gene match. The CDR3 runs 12 residues. The CDR3 DNA follows: TGCAGCGTCCTGACAGGGTGGGATGAGCAGTTCTTC. This encodes CSVLTGWDEQFF.